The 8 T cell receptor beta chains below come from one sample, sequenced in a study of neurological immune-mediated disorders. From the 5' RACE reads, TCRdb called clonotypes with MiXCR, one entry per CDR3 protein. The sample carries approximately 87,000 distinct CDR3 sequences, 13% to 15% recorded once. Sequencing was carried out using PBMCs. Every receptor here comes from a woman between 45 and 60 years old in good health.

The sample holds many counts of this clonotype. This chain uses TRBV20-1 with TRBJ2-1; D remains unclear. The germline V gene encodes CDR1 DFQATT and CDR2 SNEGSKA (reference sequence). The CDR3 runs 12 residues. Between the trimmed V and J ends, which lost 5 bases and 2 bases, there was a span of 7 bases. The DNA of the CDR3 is TGCAGTGCTTCTACCGCCTACAATGAGCAGTTCTTC. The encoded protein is CSASTAYNEQFF.

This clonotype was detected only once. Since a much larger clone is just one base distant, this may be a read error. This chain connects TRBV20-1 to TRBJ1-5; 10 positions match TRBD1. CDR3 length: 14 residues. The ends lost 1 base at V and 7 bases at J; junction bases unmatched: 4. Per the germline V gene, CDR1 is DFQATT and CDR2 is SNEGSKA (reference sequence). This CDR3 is CSARGGDRGQPQHF. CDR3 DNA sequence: TGCAGTGCTAGAGGGGGGGACAGGGGACAGCCCCAGCATTTT.

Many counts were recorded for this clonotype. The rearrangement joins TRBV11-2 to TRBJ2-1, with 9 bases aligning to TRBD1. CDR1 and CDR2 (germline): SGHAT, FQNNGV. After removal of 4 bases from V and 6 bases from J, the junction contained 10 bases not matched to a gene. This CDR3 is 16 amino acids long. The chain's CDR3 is CASSSHRDRVFNEQFF. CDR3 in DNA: TGTGCCAGCAGCTCCCACCGGGACAGGGTTTTCAATGAGCAGTTCTTC. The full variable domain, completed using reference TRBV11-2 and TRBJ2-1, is EAGVAQSPRYKIIEKRQSVAFWCNPISGHATLYWYQQILGQGPKLLIQFQNNGVVDDSQLPKDRFSAERLKGVDSTLKIQPAKLEDSAVYLCASSSHRDRVFNEQFFGPGTRLTVL.

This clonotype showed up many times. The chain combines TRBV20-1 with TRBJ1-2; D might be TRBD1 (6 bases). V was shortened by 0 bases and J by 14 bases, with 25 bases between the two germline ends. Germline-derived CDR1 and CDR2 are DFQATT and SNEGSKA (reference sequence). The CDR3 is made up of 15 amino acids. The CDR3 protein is CSARDPYAGALGGTF. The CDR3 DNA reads TGCAGTGCTAGAGATCCCTATGCAGGGGCCCTTGGCGGGACCTTC.

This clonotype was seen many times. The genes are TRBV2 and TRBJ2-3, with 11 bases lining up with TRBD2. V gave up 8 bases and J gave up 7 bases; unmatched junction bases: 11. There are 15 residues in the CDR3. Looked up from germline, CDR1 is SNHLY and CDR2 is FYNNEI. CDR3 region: CASSRLAGTVNTQYF. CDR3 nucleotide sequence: TGTGCCAGCTCCCGACTAGCGGGAACGGTGAATACGCAGTATTTT.

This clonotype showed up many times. CDR3 sequence: CASSQGGGTSGYNEQFF. The CDR3 bases are TGTGCCAGCAGCCAAGGGGGGGGGACTAGCGGTTACAATGAGCAGTTCTTC. V usage is TRBV7-2 and J usage is TRBJ2-1, with 11 nucleotides matching TRBD2. V trimming: 5 bases; J trimming: 4 bases; junction bases outside the gene matches: 10. Germline V gene lookup returns CDR1 SGHTA and CDR2 FQGNSA. The CDR3 runs to 17 residues. Full variable domain (outside the CDR3, taken from reference TRBV7-2 and TRBJ2-1): GAGVSQSPSNKVTEKGKDVELRCDPISGHTALYWYRQSLGQGLEFLIYFQGNSAPDKSGLPSDRFSAERTGGSVSTLTIQRTQQEDSAVYLCASSQGGGTSGYNEQFFGPGTRLTVL.

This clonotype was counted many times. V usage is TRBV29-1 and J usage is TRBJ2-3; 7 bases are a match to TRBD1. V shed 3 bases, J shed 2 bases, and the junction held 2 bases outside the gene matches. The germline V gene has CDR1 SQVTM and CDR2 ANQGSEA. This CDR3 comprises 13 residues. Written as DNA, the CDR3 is TGCAGCGTTGAGACAGGGCTCACAGATACGCAGTATTTT. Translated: CSVETGLTDTQYF.

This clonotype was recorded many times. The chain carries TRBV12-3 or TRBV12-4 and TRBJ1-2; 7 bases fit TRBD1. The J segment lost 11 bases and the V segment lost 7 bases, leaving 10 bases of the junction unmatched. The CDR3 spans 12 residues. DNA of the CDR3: TGTGCCAGCACCCGGGACAGCCCTGAGTACACCTTC. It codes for CASTRDSPEYTF.